Shown below are 11 T cell receptor beta chains from a single sample sequenced in a study of CD8+CD57+ T cells in acquired aplastic anemia. The use of genomic DNA as template underpinned the TCR beta VDJ and CDR3 profiling. TCRdb itself ran the reads through MiXCR, one entry per CDR3 protein. The sample carries 150,000 to 200,000 distinct CDR3 sequences, 40% to 50% recorded once. Patients chosen for sequencing had shown CD8+CD57+ cell expansion by flow cytometry. The sequenced sample consisted of sorted CD4+, CD8+, or CD8+CD57+ T cells (not recorded which) from PBMCs. The origin of the receptors is a human donor with aplastic anemia.

This clonotype was observed at least ten times. V is TRBV24-1 and J is TRBJ2-1, with D perhaps matching TRBD1 (5 bases). The CDR3 totals 12 residues. V lost 6 bases and J lost 8, with 10 bases in between. Germline CDR1 reads KGHDR; CDR2 reads SFDVKD. The CDR3 is CATSLTGDEQFF. The CDR3 nucleotides read TGTGCCACCAGTCTAACAGGCGATGAGCAGTTCTTC.

This chain connects TRBV24-1 to TRBJ1-4, with D possibly matching TRBD1 (5 bases). V gave up 5 bases and J gave up 6 bases, with 12 bases separating them. The CDR3 spans 14 residues. The germline gives CDR1 KGHDR, CDR2 SFDVKD. CDR3 residues: CATSARGRDEKLFF. CDR3 DNA sequence: TGTGCCACCAGTGCAAGGGGTCGGGATGAAAAACTGTTTTTT.

The sample holds one count of this clonotype. The chain has TRBV5-6 and TRBJ2-3; the match to TRBD1 covers 8 bases. V was pared by 4 bases and J by 10 bases, with 20 bases of the junction left unmatched. CDR1 and CDR2 (germline): SGHDT, YYEEEE. The CDR3 sequence is 17 residues long. CDR3 region: CASSPIHGTGFGDAQYF. The CDR3 DNA follows: TGTGCCAGCAGCCCCATACACGGGACAGGTTTCGGGGATGCGCAGTATTTT.

There are many counts of this clonotype. This chain uses TRBV5-1 with TRBJ1-1, with D perhaps matching TRBD1 (5 bases). V dropped 0 bases and J dropped 0 bases, with 9 bases sitting between them. The germline gives CDR1 SGHRS, CDR2 YFSETQ. The CDR3 totals 15 residues. CDR3 DNA sequence: TGCGCCAGCAGCTTGGCCGACAGTATGAACACTGAAGCTTTCTTT. This encodes CASSLADSMNTEAFF.

V is TRBV10-3 and J is TRBJ2-1; possible D gene TRBD2, 5 bases. Germline CDR1 is ENHRY and CDR2 is SYGVKD. This CDR3 has 14 residues. The V end lost 6 bases, the J end lost 3 bases, and 12 bases lay between the germline ends. CDR3 region: CAISGGPDYNEQFF. The CDR3 bases are TGTGCCATCAGCGGCGGGCCAGACTACAATGAGCAGTTCTTC.

The chain links TRBV19 to TRBJ1-1, with 7 positions matching TRBD1. CDR1 and CDR2 (germline): LNHDA, SQIVND (reference sequence). The CDR3 sequence is 12 residues long. V shed 9 bases and J 6 bases; nucleotides not matched to a gene: 7. The CDR3: CASTSGQAEAFF. In DNA form, the CDR3 reads TGTGCCAGCACCAGCGGACAGGCTGAAGCTTTCTTT.

This clonotype was detected ten times or more. The chain links TRBV11-3 to TRBJ1-1; D is uncertain. CDR1 is SGHNT, CDR2 YENEEA, per germline. The CDR3 extends over 14 amino acids. V lost 7 bases and J lost 1, with 13 bases in between. The CDR3 DNA is TGTGCCAGCAAAAAGGATCATTGGAACACTGAAGCTTTCTTT. Amino acid sequence: CASKKDHWNTEAFF.

This clonotype was recorded at least ten times. The rearrangement uses TRBV15 and TRBJ2-3; TRBD1 matches 8 bases. The CDR3 is 16 amino acids. The junction had 8 bases not matched to a gene; V was cut back by 4 bases and J by 2 bases. CDR1 and CDR2 (germline): LNHNV, YYDKDF (reference sequence). This CDR3 is CATSMTGTGYTDTQYF. The CDR3 DNA follows: TGTGCCACCAGCATGACCGGGACAGGTTACACAGATACGCAGTATTTT. The variable domain in full, with the rest retrieved from reference TRBV15 and TRBJ2-3, is DAMVIQNPRYQVTQFGKPVTLSCSQTLNHNVMYWYQQKSSQAPKLLFHYYDKDFNNEADTPDNFQSRRPNTSFCFLDIRSPGLGDTAMYLCATSMTGTGYTDTQYFGPGTRLTVL.

The table lists this clonotype with a few counts. The rearrangement joins TRBV15 to TRBJ1-5; no clear D. Between the trimmed V and J ends, which lost 0 bases and 4 bases, there was a span of 4 bases. The CDR3 has 13 amino acids. The germline V gene encodes CDR1 LNHNV and CDR2 YYDKDF (reference sequence). The CDR3 spells CATSRDHNQPQHF. CDR3 bases: TGTGCCACCAGCAGAGATCATAATCAGCCCCAGCATTTT.

As for this clonotype: No conserved phenylalanine or tryptophan ends this CDR3, so it is likely a read error. V usage is TRBV15 and J usage is TRBJ1-2, with 7 bases lining up with TRBD1. Germline V lookup: CDR1 LNHNV, CDR2 YYDKDF (reference sequence). With 4 bases clipped from V and 8 bases from J, the junction kept 13 bases outside the gene matches. The CDR3 is 15 residues long. The chain's CDR3 is CATSTRTGQGGGYTL. DNA for the CDR3: TGTGCCACCAGCACTCGGACAGGACAAGGGGGAGGCTACACCCTC.

Only a few counts were recorded for this clonotype. The rearrangement links TRBV24-1 to TRBJ2-1, with a tentative D call TRBD2 (5 bases). V was cut by 3 bases and J by 7 bases, with 15 bases left in between. CDR1 and CDR2 from the germline V gene are KGHDR and SFDVKD. The CDR3 covers 15 residues. This chain's CDR3 is CATSDPSRGWNEQFF. The CDR3 nucleotides read TGTGCCACCAGTGATCCCTCGAGAGGGTGGAATGAGCAGTTCTTC.